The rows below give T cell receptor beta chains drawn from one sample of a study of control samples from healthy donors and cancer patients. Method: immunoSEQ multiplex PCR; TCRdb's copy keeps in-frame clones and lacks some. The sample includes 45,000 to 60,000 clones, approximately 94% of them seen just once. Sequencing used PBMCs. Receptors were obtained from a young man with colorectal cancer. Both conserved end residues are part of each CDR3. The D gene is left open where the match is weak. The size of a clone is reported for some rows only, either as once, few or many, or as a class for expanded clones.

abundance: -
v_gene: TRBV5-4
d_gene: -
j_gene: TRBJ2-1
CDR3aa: CASSLVRGSYNEQFF

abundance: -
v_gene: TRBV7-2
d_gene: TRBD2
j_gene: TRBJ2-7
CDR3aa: CASSSLTSGVRGSYEQYF

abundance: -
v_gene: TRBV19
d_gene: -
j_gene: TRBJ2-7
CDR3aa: CASSIGAGVYEQYF

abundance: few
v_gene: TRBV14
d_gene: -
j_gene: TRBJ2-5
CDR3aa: CASRARGLEGETQYF

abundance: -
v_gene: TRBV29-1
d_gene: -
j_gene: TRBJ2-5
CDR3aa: CSVVKGLVETQYF

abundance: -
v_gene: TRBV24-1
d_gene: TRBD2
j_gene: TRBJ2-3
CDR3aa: CATSDSAAGGLDTQYF

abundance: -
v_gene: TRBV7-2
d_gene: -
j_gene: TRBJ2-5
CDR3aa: CASSLEGGRWETQYF

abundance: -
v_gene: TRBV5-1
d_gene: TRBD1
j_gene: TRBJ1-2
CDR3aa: CASNLYTGQANYGYTF

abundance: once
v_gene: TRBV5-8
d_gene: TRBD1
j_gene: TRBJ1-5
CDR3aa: CASSFIQGFSNQPQHF

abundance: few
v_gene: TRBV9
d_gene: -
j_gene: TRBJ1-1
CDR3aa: CASSVERSTEAFF

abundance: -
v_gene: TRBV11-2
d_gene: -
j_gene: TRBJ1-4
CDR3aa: CASSQELDRNEKLFF

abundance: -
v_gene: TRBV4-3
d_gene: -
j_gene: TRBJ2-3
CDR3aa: CASSYGDTQYF

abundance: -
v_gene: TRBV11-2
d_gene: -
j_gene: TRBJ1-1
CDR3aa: CASSRLRDGETFF

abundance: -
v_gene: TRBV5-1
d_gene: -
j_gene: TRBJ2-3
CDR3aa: CASSPQLRGSTDTQYF

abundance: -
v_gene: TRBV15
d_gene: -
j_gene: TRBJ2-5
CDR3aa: CATSRDQSTGQETQYF